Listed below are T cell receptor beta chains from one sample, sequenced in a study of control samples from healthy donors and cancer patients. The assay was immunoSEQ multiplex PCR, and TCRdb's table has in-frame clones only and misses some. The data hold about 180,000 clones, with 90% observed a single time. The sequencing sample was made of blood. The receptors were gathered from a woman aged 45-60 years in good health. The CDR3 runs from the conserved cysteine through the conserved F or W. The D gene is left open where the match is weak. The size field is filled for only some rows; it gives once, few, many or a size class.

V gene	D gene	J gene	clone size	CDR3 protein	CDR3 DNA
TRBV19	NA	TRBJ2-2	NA	CASSIRRHGRGGQTGELFF	TGTGCCAGTAGTATCCGGCGACACGGGAGAGGAGGGCAGACCGGGGAGCTGTTTTTT
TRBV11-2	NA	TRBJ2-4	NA	CASSSSGGAGNIQYF	TGTGCCAGCAGCTCCAGCGGAGGGGCTGGAAACATTCAGTACTTC
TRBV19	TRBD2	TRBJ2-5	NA	CASSPRLALMIETQYF	TGTGCCAGTAGTCCGAGACTAGCGTTGATGATAGAGACCCAGTACTTC
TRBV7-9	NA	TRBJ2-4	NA	CASSPAPGGENIQYF	TGTGCCAGCAGCCCTGCTCCCGGCGGGGAAAACATTCAGTACTTC
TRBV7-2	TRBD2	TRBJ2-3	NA	CASSLARTSGSSTDTQYF	TGTGCCAGCAGCTTAGCTAGAACTAGCGGGAGTAGCACAGATACGCAGTATTTT
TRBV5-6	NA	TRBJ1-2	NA	CASSLQLLPGYTF	TGTGCCAGCAGCCTACAACTTTTGCCGGGCTACACCTTC
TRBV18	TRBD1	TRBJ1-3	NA	CASSREQGSGNTIYF	TGTGCCAGCTCACGGGAACAGGGGTCTGGAAACACCATATATTTT
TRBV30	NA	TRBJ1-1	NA	CARSRAYQNTEAFF	TGTGCCCGTAGCCGGGCTTACCAAAACACTGAAGCTTTCTTT
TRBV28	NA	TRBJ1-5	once	CASSLPPSRNQPQHF	TGTGCCAGCAGTTTACCGCCTAGTAGGAATCAGCCCCAGCATTTT
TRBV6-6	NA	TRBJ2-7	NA	CASSHELTDSYEQYF	TGTGCCAGCAGCCACGAATTGACGGATTCCTACGAGCAGTACTTC
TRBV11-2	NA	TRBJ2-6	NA	CASSWLRAVGANVLTF	TGTGCCAGCAGCTGGTTAAGGGCGGTCGGGGCCAACGTCCTGACTTTC
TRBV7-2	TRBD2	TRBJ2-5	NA	CASSLGTSIETQYF	TGTGCCAGCAGCTTAGGGACTAGCATCGAGACCCAGTACTTC
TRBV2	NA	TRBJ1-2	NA	CASSLVDLLSYGYTF	TGTGCCAGCAGTTTGGTGGACCTCCTTTCTTATGGCTACACCTTC
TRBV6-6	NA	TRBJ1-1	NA	CASTRGVHTEAFF	TGTGCCAGCACACGGGGGGTCCACACTGAAGCTTTCTTT
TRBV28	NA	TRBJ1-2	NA	CASSLLSQPSDRPVTF	TGTGCCAGCAGTTTATTAAGCCAACCATCGGACCGTCCCGTCACCTTC
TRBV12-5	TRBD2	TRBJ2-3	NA	CASGLGGGTQYF	TGTGCTAGTGGTTTGGGGGGGGGTACGCAGTATTTT
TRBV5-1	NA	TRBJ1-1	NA	CASSLQNMNTEAFF	TGCGCCAGCAGCTTGCAGAATATGAACACTGAAGCTTTCTTT
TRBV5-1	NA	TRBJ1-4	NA	CASSPNTGGINEKLFF	TGCGCCAGCAGCCCTAACACGGGGGGAATTAATGAAAAACTGTTTTTT
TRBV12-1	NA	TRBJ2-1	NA	CASSLGREDAYNEQFF	TGTGCCAGCAGCTTAGGGAGGGAGGATGCCTACAATGAGCAGTTCTTC
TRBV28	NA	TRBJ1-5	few	CASSPYLDNQPQHF	TGTGCCAGCAGTCCCTATCTAGACAATCAGCCCCAGCATTTT
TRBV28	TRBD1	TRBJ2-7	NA	CASSRQGWFYEQYF	TGTGCCAGCAGCAGACAGGGTTGGTTCTACGAGCAGTACTTC
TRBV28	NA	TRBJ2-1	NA	CASSSRPGPWGNNEQFF	TGTGCCAGCAGTTCTCGCCCGGGGCCCTGGGGAAACAATGAGCAGTTCTTC
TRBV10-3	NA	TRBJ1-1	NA	CAIGGGGEVFF	TGTGCCATCGGGGGAGGAGGTGAAGTTTTCTTT
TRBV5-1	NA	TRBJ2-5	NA	CASSLGIAPETQYF	TGCGCCAGCAGCTTGGGTATCGCTCCAGAGACCCAGTACTTC
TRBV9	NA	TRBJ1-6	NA	CASSTAGPDSPLHF	TGTGCCAGCAGCACCGCGGGGCCGGATTCACCCCTCCACTTT
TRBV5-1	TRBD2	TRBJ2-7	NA	CASSLAPLTSGDYEQYF	TGCGCCAGCAGCTTGGCCCCCTTGACTAGCGGAGACTACGAGCAGTACTTC
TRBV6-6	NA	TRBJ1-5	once	CASSLRGGEDSNQPQHF	TGTGCCAGCAGTCTCAGAGGGGGAGAGGATAGCAATCAGCCCCAGCATTTT
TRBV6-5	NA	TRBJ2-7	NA	CASKDGSWDEQYF	TGTGCCAGCAAAGACGGTAGTTGGGACGAGCAGTACTTC
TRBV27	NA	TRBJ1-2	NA	CASRAGQYSTSNYGYTF	TGTGCCAGCCGCGCAGGACAGTACTCCACCTCGAACTATGGCTACACCTTC
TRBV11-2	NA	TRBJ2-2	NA	CASSLRRTGELFF	TGTGCCAGCAGCTTACGTCGGACCGGGGAGCTGTTTTTT
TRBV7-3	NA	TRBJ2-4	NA	CASSPDRLPKVQYF	TGTGCCAGCAGCCCGGATCGGCTCCCTAAAGTACAGTACTTC
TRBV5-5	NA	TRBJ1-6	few	CASSPRVSSYNSPLHF	TGTGCCAGCAGCCCACGTGTAAGCTCCTATAATTCACCCCTCCACTTT
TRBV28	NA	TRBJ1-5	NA	CASSLWGRGRNQPQHF	TGTGCCAGCAGTTTATGGGGTAGGGGAAGAAACCAGCCCCAGCATTTT
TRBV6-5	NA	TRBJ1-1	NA	CASTRGGNTEAFF	TGTGCCAGCACCCGGGGGGGGAACACTGAAGCTTTCTTT
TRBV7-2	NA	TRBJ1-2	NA	CASSLNSGRAYGYTF	TGTGCCAGCAGCTTAAATAGTGGACGGGCCTATGGCTACACCTTC
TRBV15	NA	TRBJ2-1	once	CATSRGRGGSSYNEQFF	TGTGCCACCAGCAGAGGACGAGGAGGAAGCTCCTACAATGAGCAGTTCTTC
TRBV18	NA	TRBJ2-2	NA	CASSRQSPGDTGELFF	TGTGCCAGCTCACGTCAATCTCCGGGGGACACCGGGGAGCTGTTTTTT
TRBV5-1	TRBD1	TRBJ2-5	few	CASSRGQPNQETQYF	TGCGCCAGCAGCAGGGGACAGCCGAACCAAGAGACCCAGTACTTC
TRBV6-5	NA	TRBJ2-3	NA	CASSRDVTDTQYF	TGTGCCAGCAGCAGGGACGTGACAGATACGCAGTATTTT
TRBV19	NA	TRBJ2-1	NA	CASSNQGQSYNEQFF	TGTGCCAGTAGTAACCAAGGACAGTCCTACAATGAGCAGTTCTTC
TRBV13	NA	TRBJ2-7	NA	CASSLTLGGKGGYEQYF	TGTGCCAGCAGCTTAACCCTGGGCGGGAAAGGGGGCTACGAGCAGTACTTC
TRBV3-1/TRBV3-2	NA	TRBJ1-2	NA	CASSQSYGYTF	TGTGCCAGCAGCCAATCCTATGGCTACACCTTC
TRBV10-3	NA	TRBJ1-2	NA	CAITSSGSYGYTF	TGTGCCATCACCTCCTCGGGAAGTTATGGCTACACCTTC
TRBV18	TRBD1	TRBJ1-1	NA	CASWDRGKSTEAFF	TGTGCCAGCTGGGACAGGGGAAAGAGCACTGAAGCTTTCTTT
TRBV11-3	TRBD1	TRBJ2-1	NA	CASSSAGGLEQFF	TGTGCCAGCAGCTCGGCAGGGGGCCTTGAGCAGTTCTTC
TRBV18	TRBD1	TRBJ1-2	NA	CASSRQGADNYGYTF	TGTGCCAGCTCACGACAGGGGGCAGATAACTATGGCTACACCTTC
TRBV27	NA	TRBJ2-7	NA	CASSLLIRSYEQYF	TGTGCCAGCAGTTTGTTAATACGCTCCTACGAGCAGTACTTC
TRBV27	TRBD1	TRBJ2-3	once	CASSWTGGHGPDTQYF	TGTGCCAGCAGTTGGACAGGGGGGCATGGGCCAGATACGCAGTATTTT
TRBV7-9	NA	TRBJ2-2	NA	CASSLAGMTGYTGELFF	TGTGCCAGCAGCTTAGCGGGAATGACAGGATACACCGGGGAGCTGTTTTTT
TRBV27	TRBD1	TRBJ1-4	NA	CASSLTRQGLHEKLFF	TGTGCCAGCAGTTTGACGAGACAGGGGCTACATGAAAAACTGTTTTTT
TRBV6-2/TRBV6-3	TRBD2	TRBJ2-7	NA	CASSYLGITRLAKLFTYEQYF	TGTGCCAGCAGTTACTTGGGTATTACCAGACTAGCGAAACTCTTCACCTACGAGCAGTACTTC
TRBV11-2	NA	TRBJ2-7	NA	CASSLAGSGGDYEQYF	TGTGCCAGCAGCTTAGCAGGAAGCGGTGGGGACTACGAGCAGTACTTC
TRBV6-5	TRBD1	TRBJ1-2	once	CASRGQGGFVVGYTF	TGTGCCAGCAGGGGACAGGGAGGTTTCGTAGTGGGCTACACCTTC